Listed here is a single T cell receptor (beta chain). The target antigen is unknown. The data were obtained in a study of cytomegalovirus exposure and HLA in healthy donors. Regarding the study as a whole: The finding came from a later analysis; first-cohort TCR clusters tended to co-occur in the 130 or so validation repertoires. Researchers counted about 150 TCR beta chains as cytomegalovirus-associated. Rare sequences made up most TCRs, while some public TCRs were found in many donors.

The trim removed 2 bases at V and 12 bases at J, leaving 9 bases unmatched. CDR1 SNHLY and CDR2 FYNNEI come from the germline V gene. The CDR3 has 13 residues. Method: immunoSEQ multiplex PCR; TCRdb's copy keeps in-frame clones and lacks some. Among about 100,000 clones listed, approximately 96% were seen once. The donors were part of the validation cohort of 95 to 150 subjects. That cohort was separate from the first cohort, which comprised several hundred subjects. The sequencing sample was made of PBMCs. This receptor was obtained from a woman aged 18-29 years in good health and CMV-seronegative. This sequence joins TRBV2 and TRBJ1-1, with TRBD1 identical over 7 bases. CDR3 region: CASSETGASATFF. Written as DNA, the CDR3 is TGTGCCAGCAGTGAAACAGGGGCTAGCGCCACTTTCTTT.